The 25 T cell receptor beta chains given below trace back to one sample, sequenced in a study of blood T cell repertoires in COVID-19. Assay: immunoSEQ multiplex PCR; the TCRdb copy retains only in-frame clones and omits some. This sample has 250,000 to 350,000 clones, with 86% found just once. The sequenced material came from peripheral blood. These receptors were taken from a woman aged 25 to 39 with active or convalescent COVID-19.

This chain's CDR3 is CAWSVQGGDRSPLHF. DNA for the CDR3: TGTGCCTGGAGTGTACAGGGGGGGGATAGATCACCCCTCCACTTT. The rearrangement joins TRBV30 to TRBJ1-6, with 8 bases identical to TRBD1. CDR3 length: 15 amino acids. V trimming: 0 bases; J trimming: 10 bases; junction bases outside the gene matches: 8. Germline CDR1 GTSNPN, CDR2 SVGIG (reference sequence).

The rearrangement joins TRBV27 to TRBJ2-2; TRBD1 agrees at 7 bases. Trimming removed 6 bases from V and 1 base from J; junction bases left unmatched: 5. There are 15 residues in the CDR3. Per germline, CDR1 MNHEY and CDR2 SMNVEV (reference sequence). CDR3 DNA: TGTGCCAGCAGCCCAGGACAGGAGAACACCGGGGAGCTGTTTTTT. It specifies CASSPGQENTGELFF.

This clone was recorded at least ten times. The chain carries TRBV5-4 and TRBJ1-1; no clear D gene. The germline V and J ends were trimmed by 3 bases and 2 bases, with 17 bases remaining between them. The CDR3 runs 16 residues. Germline V gene lookup returns CDR1 SGHNT and CDR2 YYREEE (reference sequence). The CDR3 is CASSSDNPRANTEAFF. The CDR3 DNA reads TGTGCCAGCAGCTCGGATAACCCGCGGGCCAACACTGAAGCTTTCTTT.

This clone has only one observation. The genes are TRBV6-5 and TRBJ2-7; 9 bases map to TRBD1. Germline V gives CDR1 MNHEY, CDR2 SVGAGI. V lost 0 bases to trimming and J lost 7 bases; unmatched junction nucleotides: 7. The CDR3 spans 15 residues. The CDR3 sequence: CASSYSGTGSREQYF. CDR3 DNA sequence: TGTGCCAGCAGTTACTCAGGGACAGGGAGTCGGGAGCAGTACTTC.

The chain uses TRBV19 and TRBJ2-3, with D perhaps matching TRBD2 (6 bases). The CDR3 runs 18 residues. Trimming removed 5 bases from V and 1 base from J, with 22 bases in between. Per the germline V gene, CDR1 is LNHDA and CDR2 is SQIVND (reference sequence). In nucleotides, the CDR3 is TGTGCCAGTAGTTCCGCCGGTGGGGGGAGTACTCGCACAGATACGCAGTATTTT. Translating it yields CASSSAGGGSTRTDTQYF.

The V and J genes are TRBV7-6 and TRBJ2-2; 10 bases line up with TRBD1. The CDR3 runs 17 residues. Germline trimming cut 1 base from V and 5 bases from J; bases unmatched to any gene: 7. Germline values: CDR1 SGHVS, CDR2 FNYEAQ. Here the CDR3 reads CASSLGRQGALTGELFF. DNA of the CDR3: TGTGCCAGCAGCTTAGGCCGACAGGGGGCGCTGACCGGGGAGCTGTTTTTT. The complete variable domain, with remaining parts taken from reference TRBV7-6 and TRBJ2-2, reads GAGVSQSPRYKVTKRGQDVALRCDPISGHVSLYWYRQALGQGPEFLTYFNYEAQQDKSGLPNDRFSAERPEGSISTLTIQRTEQRDSAMYRCASSLGRQGALTGELFFGEGSRLTVL.

The chain uses TRBV4-1 and TRBJ1-5, with 10 bases matching TRBD1. Germline V gene lookup returns CDR1 MGHRA and CDR2 YSYEKL. The CDR3 has 16 residues. The V segment lost 1 base and the J segment 6 bases; nucleotides outside the gene matches: 6. The CDR3 reads CASSQVKGDRGQPQHF. The CDR3 nucleotides are TGCGCCAGCAGCCAAGTCAAAGGGGACAGGGGTCAGCCCCAGCATTTT.

This chain's CDR3 is CAGNRGNTEAFF. CDR3 bases: TGTGCCGGGAATAGGGGGAACACTGAAGCTTTCTTT. The gene calls are TRBV21-1 and TRBJ1-1; TRBD1, the D gene given by the table, was not confirmed from the DNA. TRBV21-1 is a documented pseudogene. The length of the CDR3 is 12 residues.

The sample holds one count of this clone. The genes are TRBV2 and TRBJ2-5, with 9 bases matching TRBD1. Germline V CDR1 and CDR2: SNHLY, FYNNEI. There are 16 residues in the CDR3. V was pared by 3 bases and J by 10 bases, with 15 bases of the junction left unmatched. CDR3 in amino acids: CASSDSAGTGQKGQYF. The CDR3 coding sequence is TGTGCCAGCAGTGATTCGGCCGGGACAGGGCAGAAAGGCCAGTACTTC.

This chain joins TRBV3-1 (or the pseudogene TRBV3-2) and TRBJ2-7; 10 bases are a match to TRBD1. The ends lost 4 bases at V and 3 bases at J; junction bases unmatched: 3. The CDR3 is 14 amino acids. CDR1 is LGHDT and CDR2 is YNNKEL in the germline V gene (reference sequence). Here the CDR3 reads CASSRRDRGYEQYF. CDR3 bases: TGTGCCAGCAGCCGCAGGGACAGGGGCTACGAGCAGTACTTC.

In nucleotides, the CDR3 is TGTGCCAGCAGCCAAGATAGTGGGCGGGACCCTTTAGAGACCCAGTACTTC. It is translated as CASSQDSGRDPLETQYF. The V gene is TRBV3-1 (or the pseudogene TRBV3-2), the J gene TRBJ2-5, with D tentatively TRBD2 (6 bases). Germline CDR1 reads LGHDT; CDR2 reads YNNKEL (reference sequence). The CDR3 has 17 residues. V lost 0 bases and J 4 bases, leaving 18 bases between the germline ends.

This clone was counted only a few times. The chain combines TRBV4-3 with TRBJ1-4; possibly TRBD1 for D (6 bases). The CDR3 spans 15 residues. Trimming cost V 5 bases and J 5 bases, with 15 bases left between them. The germline CDR1 and CDR2 sequences are LGHNA and YSLEER. The CDR3 DNA reads TGCGCCAGCAGCGGCGAACAGGGTGGGAATGAAAAACTGTTTTTT. Translated: CASSGEQGGNEKLFF.

The chain is built from TRBV6-1 and TRBJ2-5, with a tentative D call TRBD2 (6 bases). Trimming took off 3 bases at V and 5 bases at J, with 13 bases between the two ends. The length of the CDR3 is 14 residues. The germline CDR1 and CDR2 sequences are MNHNS and SASEGT. The CDR3 region has the DNA TGTGCCAGCAGTGAGGGACCCGGAGGGGAGACCCAGTACTTC. Amino acids: CASSEGPGGETQYF.

This clone was recorded a few times. This rearrangement joins TRBV2 to TRBJ1-1; 7 bases agree with TRBD1. V dropped 5 bases and J dropped 2; count of bases not matched to a gene: 5. Germline values: CDR1 SNHLY, CDR2 FYNNEI. This CDR3 region has 14 residues. The CDR3 loop is CASSPTGSNTEAFF. The CDR3 DNA follows: TGTGCCAGCAGTCCGACAGGGTCAAACACTGAAGCTTTCTTT.

The chain uses TRBV5-1 and TRBJ2-2; maybe TRBD1 (5 bases). Germline V gene lookup returns CDR1 SGHRS and CDR2 YFSETQ. V dropped 5 bases and J dropped 2 bases, with 16 bases sitting between them. This CDR3 comprises 16 residues. This chain's CDR3 is CASRKQASFNTGELFF. The CDR3 nucleotides are TGCGCCAGCAGAAAACAGGCCTCTTTCAACACCGGGGAGCTGTTTTTT.

The gene calls are TRBV3-1 (or the pseudogene TRBV3-2) and TRBJ2-5, with D possibly being TRBD2 (5 bases). The CDR3 length is 14 residues. Between the trimmed V and J ends, which lost 4 bases and 0 bases, there was a span of 9 bases. CDR1 and CDR2 (germline): LGHDT, YNNKEL (reference sequence). CDR3 protein: CASSPLGDQETQYF. The CDR3 DNA is TGTGCCAGCAGCCCCCTCGGGGACCAAGAGACCCAGTACTTC.

The rearrangement joins TRBV24-1 to TRBJ1-2; D uncertain. The CDR3 length is 12 residues. V was pared by 5 bases and J by 6 bases, with 9 bases between. Germline values: CDR1 KGHDR, CDR2 SFDVKD. The CDR3 DNA follows: TGTGCCACCAGTGGTTACACCGATGGCTACACCTTC. This translates into CATSGYTDGYTF.

The rearrangement uses TRBV6-6 and TRBJ1-2; D is undetermined. Germline values: CDR1 MNHNY, CDR2 SVGAGI (reference sequence). The CDR3 is 12 residues long. Trimming cost V 5 bases and J 7 bases, with 11 bases left between them. The CDR3 sequence is CASSPSGVGYTF. CDR3 DNA sequence: TGTGCCAGCAGTCCCTCCGGAGTTGGCTACACCTTC.

This clone turned up a few times. J is TRBJ1-4 and V is TRBV7-3; D call uncertain. The CDR3 length is 19 residues. Germline CDR1 is SGHTA and CDR2 is FQGTGA. V gave up 1 base and J gave up 0 bases, with 18 bases separating them. CDR3 protein: CASSLKARGGWATNEKLFF. Written as DNA, the CDR3 is TGTGCCAGCAGCTTAAAGGCCCGAGGAGGTTGGGCAACTAATGAAAAACTGTTTTTT.

This chain joins TRBV6-5 and TRBJ2-2; D remains unclear. V lost 6 bases, J lost 3 bases, and 8 bases lay in between. Germline loops: CDR1 MNHEY, CDR2 SVGAGI. This CDR3 spans 13 amino acids. DNA of the CDR3: TGTGCCAGCAGCCGAGTAGACACCGGGGAGCTGTTTTTT. Translation gives CASSRVDTGELFF.

V is TRBV11-2 and J is TRBJ2-1, with 7 bases fitting TRBD1. The trim removed 6 bases at V and 5 bases at J, leaving 7 bases unmatched. This CDR3 spans 14 amino acids. Germline V gives CDR1 SGHAT, CDR2 FQNNGV. Here the CDR3 reads CASSYGTANNEQFF. The CDR3 nucleotides read TGTGCCAGCAGTTACGGGACAGCCAACAATGAGCAGTTCTTC.

This chain connects TRBV20-1 to TRBJ2-1, with D maybe TRBD2 (6 bases). CDR1 and CDR2 from the germline V gene are DFQATT and SNEGSKA (reference sequence). Trimming shortened V by 3 bases and J by 1 base, and 13 bases separated the two germline ends. The CDR3 runs 15 residues. CDR3 residues: CSASGGVWSYNEQFF. DNA of the CDR3: TGCAGTGCTAGTGGCGGGGTTTGGTCCTACAATGAGCAGTTCTTC.

As regards this clone: Other DNA sequences in this specimen translate into the identical CDR3. The chain has TRBV6-5 and TRBJ1-2; 7 nucleotides match TRBD1. The CDR3 consists of 12 residues. V lost 2 bases and J lost 8; bases outside the gene matches: 2. Germline CDR1 MNHEY, CDR2 SVGAGI. The CDR3 sequence is CASSYQGGGYTF. The CDR3, as DNA: TGTGCCAGCAGTTACCAGGGGGGCGGCTACACCTTC.

As for this clone: Different DNA sequences within this sample yield the same CDR3. V is TRBV15 and J is TRBJ1-1; TRBD1 might be the D (5 bases). CDR3 length: 13 residues. The germline CDR1 and CDR2 sequences are LNHNV and YYDKDF (reference sequence). V lost 3 bases to trimming and J lost 1 base, with 6 bases between them. The CDR3 reads CATSRGGNTEAFF. The CDR3 DNA sequence: TGTGCCACCAGCAGGGGGGGGAACACTGAAGCTTTCTTT.

The chain uses TRBV28 and TRBJ1-1; no firm D call. The CDR3 runs 14 residues. V was clipped by 10 bases and J by 11 bases, with 26 bases between them. Germline values: CDR1 MDHEN, CDR2 SYDVKM. The CDR3 nucleotides are TGTGCCACCTATACCCCCCGGGGATATCTTCGTGCTTTCTTT. As protein: CATYTPRGYLRAFF.